What follows is one TCR beta chain and its context. This CDR3 is built from 13 residues. Germline-derived CDR1 and CDR2 are MNHNS and SASEGT. V was cut by 3 bases and J by 8 bases, with 11 bases left in between. This entry belongs to a study of technical replicates of blood from several donors. Sequenced by immunoSEQ multiplex PCR; TCRdb stores in-frame clones only, minus some. The sample has around 70,000 clones, almost 98% seen once; the top ten hold approximately 0.21%. V is TRBV6-1 and J is TRBJ2-1; D gene unclear. Sample: T cells isolated from PBMCs. This clonotype was sampled from a human donor in good health. CDR3 nucleotides: TGTGCCAGCAGTGACCGCAGGCTCGATGAGCAGTTCTTC. Its protein product is CASSDRRLDEQFF.